What follows is one T cell receptor beta chain and its context. Per the study methods: Estimation of nucleated cell counts was performed using reference gene primer amplification. The protocol was immunoSEQ multiplex PCR, while the TCRdb copy is restricted to in-frame clones and leaves out a portion. That table furnishes V, J and clone size, whereas the DNA furnished D and trimming. The sample holds more than 80,000 clones, around 84% seen once. This sample stems from a study of blood T cell repertoires in COVID-19. Study information: The United States, Italy and Spain supplied acute and convalescent COVID-19 samples.

The CDR3 loop spans 15 amino acids. Germline V gene lookup returns CDR1 MNHEY and CDR2 SVGEGT. Unmatched junction bases numbered 7, after V lost 5 bases and J lost 0 bases. Source material: peripheral blood. The J gene is TRBJ2-7, the V gene TRBV6-2 or TRBV6-3; 7 nucleotides match TRBD1. This TCR was recovered from a man between 35 and 55 years old with acute or convalescent COVID-19. The CDR3 reads CASSPTGVFSYEQYF. CDR3 coding DNA: TGTGCCAGCAGTCCAACAGGGGTGTTCTCCTACGAGCAGTACTTC.